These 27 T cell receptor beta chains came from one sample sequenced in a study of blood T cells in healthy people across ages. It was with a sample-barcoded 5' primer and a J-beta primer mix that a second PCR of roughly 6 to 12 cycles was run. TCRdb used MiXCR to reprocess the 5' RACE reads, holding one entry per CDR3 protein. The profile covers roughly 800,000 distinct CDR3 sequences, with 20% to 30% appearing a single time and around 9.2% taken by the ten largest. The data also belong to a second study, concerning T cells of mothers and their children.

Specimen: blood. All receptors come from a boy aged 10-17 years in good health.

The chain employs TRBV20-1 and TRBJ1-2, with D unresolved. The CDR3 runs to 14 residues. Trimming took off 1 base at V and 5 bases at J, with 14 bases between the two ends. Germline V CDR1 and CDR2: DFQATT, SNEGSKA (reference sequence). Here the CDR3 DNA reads TGCAGTGCTAGAGGGGTGGGGATGGGGTATGGCTACACCTTC. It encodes CSARGVGMGYGYTF.

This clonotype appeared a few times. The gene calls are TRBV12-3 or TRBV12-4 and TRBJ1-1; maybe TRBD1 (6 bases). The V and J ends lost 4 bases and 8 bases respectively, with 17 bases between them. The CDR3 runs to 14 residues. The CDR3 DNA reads TGTGCCAGCAGTTCGACAGATTCAACAGGGGAAGCTTTCTTT. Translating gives CASSSTDSTGEAFF.

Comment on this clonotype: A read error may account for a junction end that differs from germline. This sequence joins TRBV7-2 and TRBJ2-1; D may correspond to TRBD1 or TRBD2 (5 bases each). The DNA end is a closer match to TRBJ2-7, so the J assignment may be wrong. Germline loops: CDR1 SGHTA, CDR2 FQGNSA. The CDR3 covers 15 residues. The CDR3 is CASSLGVQDTYGQYF. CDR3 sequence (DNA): TGTGCCAGCAGCTTGGGGGTACAGGATACCTACGGGCAGTACTTC.

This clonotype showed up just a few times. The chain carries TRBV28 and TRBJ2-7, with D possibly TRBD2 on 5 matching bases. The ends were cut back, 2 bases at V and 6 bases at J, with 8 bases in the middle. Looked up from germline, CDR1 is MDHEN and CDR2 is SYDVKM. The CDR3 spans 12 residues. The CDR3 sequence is CASSLPLAEQYF. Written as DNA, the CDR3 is TGTGCCAGCAGTTTACCGCTAGCCGAGCAGTACTTC.

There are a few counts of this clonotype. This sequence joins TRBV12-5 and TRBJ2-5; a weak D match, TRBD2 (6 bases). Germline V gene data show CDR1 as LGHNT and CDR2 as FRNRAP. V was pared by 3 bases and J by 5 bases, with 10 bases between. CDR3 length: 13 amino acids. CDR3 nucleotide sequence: TGTGCTAGTGGTTTTGAGGGACTGGAGACCCAGTACTTC. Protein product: CASGFEGLETQYF.

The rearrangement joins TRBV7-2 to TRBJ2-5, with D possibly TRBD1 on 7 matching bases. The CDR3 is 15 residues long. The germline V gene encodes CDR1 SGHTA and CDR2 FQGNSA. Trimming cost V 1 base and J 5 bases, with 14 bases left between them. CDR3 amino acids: CASSLVSGGKETQYF. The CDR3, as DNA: TGTGCCAGCAGCTTAGTTTCAGGGGGGAAGGAGACCCAGTACTTC.

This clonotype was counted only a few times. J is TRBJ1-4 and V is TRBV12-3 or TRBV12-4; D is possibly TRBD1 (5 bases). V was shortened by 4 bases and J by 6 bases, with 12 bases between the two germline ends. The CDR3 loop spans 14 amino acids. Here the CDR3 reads CASSSSWGDEKLFF. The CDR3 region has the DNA TGTGCCAGCAGTTCCTCTTGGGGGGATGAAAAACTGTTTTTT.

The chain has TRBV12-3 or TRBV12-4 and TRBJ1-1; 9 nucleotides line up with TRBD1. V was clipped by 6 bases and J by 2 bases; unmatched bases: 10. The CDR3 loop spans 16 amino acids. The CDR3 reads CASRLGQGAGNTEAFF. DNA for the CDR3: TGTGCCAGCAGGTTGGGACAGGGTGCGGGAAACACTGAAGCTTTCTTT.

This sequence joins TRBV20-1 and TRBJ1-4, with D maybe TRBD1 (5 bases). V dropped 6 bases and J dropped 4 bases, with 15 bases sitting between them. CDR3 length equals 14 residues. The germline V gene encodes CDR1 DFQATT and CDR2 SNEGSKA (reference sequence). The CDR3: CSAWDLLDNEKLFF. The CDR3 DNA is TGCAGTGCCTGGGACCTGCTGGATAATGAAAAACTGTTTTTT.

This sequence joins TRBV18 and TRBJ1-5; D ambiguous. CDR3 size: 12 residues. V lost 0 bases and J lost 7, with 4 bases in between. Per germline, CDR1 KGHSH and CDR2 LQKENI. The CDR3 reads CASSPPEQPQHF. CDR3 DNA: TGTGCCAGCTCACCACCGGAGCAGCCCCAGCATTTT.

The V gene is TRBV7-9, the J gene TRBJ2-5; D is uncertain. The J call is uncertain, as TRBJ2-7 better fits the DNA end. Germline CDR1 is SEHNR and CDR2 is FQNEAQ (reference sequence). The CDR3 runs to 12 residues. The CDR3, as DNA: TGTGCCAGCAGCTCCATCCCCGACGAGCAGTACTTC. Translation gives CASSSIPDEQYF.

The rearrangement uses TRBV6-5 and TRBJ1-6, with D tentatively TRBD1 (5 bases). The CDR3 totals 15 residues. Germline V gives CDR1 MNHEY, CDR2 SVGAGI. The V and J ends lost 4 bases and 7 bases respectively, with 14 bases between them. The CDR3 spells CASSSGRTGNSPLHF. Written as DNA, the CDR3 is TGTGCCAGCAGTTCAGGGAGGACCGGAAATTCACCCCTCCACTTT.

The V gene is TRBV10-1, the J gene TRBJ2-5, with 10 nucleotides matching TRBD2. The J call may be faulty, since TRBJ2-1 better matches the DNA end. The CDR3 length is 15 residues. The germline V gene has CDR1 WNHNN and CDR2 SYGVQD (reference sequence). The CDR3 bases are TGCGCCATCCCAAGCGGGAGGGGGGTGAGGAATGAGCAGTTCTTC. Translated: CAIPSGRGVRNEQFF.

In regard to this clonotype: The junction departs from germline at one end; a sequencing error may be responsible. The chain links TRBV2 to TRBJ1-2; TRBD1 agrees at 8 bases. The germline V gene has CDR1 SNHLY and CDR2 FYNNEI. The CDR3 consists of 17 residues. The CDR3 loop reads CAIPRSRTGKKGYGYAF. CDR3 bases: TGTGCCATCCCAAGGTCTCGGACAGGGAAGAAGGGCTATGGCTACGCCTTC.

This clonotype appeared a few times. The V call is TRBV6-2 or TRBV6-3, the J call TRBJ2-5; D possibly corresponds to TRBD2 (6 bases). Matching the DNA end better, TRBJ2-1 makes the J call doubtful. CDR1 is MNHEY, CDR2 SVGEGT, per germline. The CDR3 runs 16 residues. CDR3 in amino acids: CASSYGAGSLLGEQFF. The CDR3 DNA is TGTGCCAGCAGTTACGGTGCGGGGAGTCTTTTAGGGGAGCAGTTCTTC.

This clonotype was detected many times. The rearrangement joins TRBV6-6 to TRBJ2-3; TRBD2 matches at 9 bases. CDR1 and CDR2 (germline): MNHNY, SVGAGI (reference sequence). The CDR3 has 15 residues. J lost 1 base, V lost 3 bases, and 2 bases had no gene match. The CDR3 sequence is CASSYSSGGTDTQYF. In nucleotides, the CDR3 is TGTGCCAGCAGTTATTCTAGCGGGGGCACAGATACGCAGTATTTT.

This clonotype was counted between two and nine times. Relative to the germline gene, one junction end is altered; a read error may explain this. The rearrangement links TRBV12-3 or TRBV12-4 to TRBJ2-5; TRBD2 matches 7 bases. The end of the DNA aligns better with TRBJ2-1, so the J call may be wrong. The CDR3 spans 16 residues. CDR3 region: CASSLVYQRGNNEQFF. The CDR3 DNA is TGTGCCAGCAGCTTAGTTTACCAGCGGGGAAACAATGAGCAGTTCTTC.

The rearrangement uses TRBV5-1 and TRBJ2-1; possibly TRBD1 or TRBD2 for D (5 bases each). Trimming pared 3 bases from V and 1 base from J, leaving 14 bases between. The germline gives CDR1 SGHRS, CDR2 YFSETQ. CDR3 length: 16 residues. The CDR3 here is CASSYGGGASYNEQFF. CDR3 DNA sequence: TGCGCCAGCAGCTATGGTGGGGGAGCATCCTACAATGAGCAGTTCTTC.

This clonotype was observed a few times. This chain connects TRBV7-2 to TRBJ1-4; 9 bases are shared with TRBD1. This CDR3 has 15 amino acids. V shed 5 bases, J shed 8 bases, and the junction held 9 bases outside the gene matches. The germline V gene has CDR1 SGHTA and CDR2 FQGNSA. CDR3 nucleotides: TGTGCCAGCAGCCCAAACAGGGGGCAGGAGGAAAAACTGTTTTTT. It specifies CASSPNRGQEEKLFF.

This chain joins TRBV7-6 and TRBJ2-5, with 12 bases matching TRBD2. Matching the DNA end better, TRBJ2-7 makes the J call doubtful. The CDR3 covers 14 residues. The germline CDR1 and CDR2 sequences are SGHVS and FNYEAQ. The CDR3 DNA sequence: TGTGCCAGCAGCCGACTAGCGGGAGTTAACGAGCAGTACTTC. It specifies CASSRLAGVNEQYF.

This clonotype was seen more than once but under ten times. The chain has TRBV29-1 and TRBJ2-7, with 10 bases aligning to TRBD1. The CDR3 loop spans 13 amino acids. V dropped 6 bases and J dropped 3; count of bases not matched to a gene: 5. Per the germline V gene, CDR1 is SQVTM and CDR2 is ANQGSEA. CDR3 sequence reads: CSVGDRGYYEQYF. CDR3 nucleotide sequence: TGCAGCGTAGGGGACAGGGGATACTACGAGCAGTACTTC.

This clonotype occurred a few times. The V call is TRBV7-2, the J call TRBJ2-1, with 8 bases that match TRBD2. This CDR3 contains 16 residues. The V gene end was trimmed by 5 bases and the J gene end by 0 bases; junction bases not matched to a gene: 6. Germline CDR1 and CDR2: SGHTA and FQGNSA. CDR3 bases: TGTGCCAGCAGCCTTAGCGGGATCCCCTCCTACAATGAGCAGTTCTTC. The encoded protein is CASSLSGIPSYNEQFF.

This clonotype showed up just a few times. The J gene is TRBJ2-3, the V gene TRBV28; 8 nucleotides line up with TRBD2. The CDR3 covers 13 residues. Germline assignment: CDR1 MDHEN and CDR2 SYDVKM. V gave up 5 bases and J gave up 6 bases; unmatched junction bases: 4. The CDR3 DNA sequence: TGTGCCAGCAGTATAGCGGGACGGGATACGCAGTATTTT. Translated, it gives CASSIAGRDTQYF.

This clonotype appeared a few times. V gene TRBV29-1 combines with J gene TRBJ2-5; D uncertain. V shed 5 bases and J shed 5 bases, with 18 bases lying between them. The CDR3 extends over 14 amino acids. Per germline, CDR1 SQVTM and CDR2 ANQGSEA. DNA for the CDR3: TGCAGCGTTAAACACAGAACAAAAGGGGAGACCCAGTACTTC. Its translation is CSVKHRTKGETQYF.

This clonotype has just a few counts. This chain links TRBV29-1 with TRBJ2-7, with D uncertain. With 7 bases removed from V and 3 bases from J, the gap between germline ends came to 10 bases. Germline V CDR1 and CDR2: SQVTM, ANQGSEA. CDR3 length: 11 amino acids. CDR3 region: CSGRIGYEQYF. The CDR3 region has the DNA TGCAGCGGTCGTATAGGCTACGAGCAGTACTTC.

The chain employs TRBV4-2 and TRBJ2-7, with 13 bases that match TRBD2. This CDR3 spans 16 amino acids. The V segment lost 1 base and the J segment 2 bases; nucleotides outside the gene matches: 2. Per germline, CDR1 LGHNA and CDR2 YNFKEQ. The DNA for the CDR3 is TGTGCCAGCAGCCAAGTAACTAGCGGGGGGGCCTACGAGCAGTACTTC. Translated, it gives CASSQVTSGGAYEQYF.

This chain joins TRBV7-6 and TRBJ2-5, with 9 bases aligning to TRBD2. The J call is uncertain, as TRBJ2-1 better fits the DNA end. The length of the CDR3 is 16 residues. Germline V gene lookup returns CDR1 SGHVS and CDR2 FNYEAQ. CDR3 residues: CASSLDRLADYNEQFF. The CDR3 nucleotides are TGTGCCAGCAGCTTAGATCGACTAGCGGACTACAATGAGCAGTTCTTC.